The sequence of this T cell receptor (beta chain) was determined in a study of blood T cell repertoires in COVID-19 (dated by TCRdb to between 2020 and 2021). Study-level background: Samples covering the acute and convalescent phases of COVID-19 were provided by collaborators in the United States, Italy and Spain. The prospective study material was composed of cDNA or gDNA derived from T cells, B-cell-depleted T cells, or PBMCs. The dataset comprised deeply sampled blood TCRbeta repertoires from subjects exposed to, actively infected with, or recovered from COVID-19. The repertoires were made available in a free public database intended to serve as a resource for research on the immune response to SARS-CoV-2. The samples were drawn from the first 160 participants of the ongoing ImmuneRACE study and from 950 to 1,500 subjects provided by 6 global collaborators. Sample metadata almost always included a de-identified subject ID, COVID-19 status, age in years and sex. Where available, HLA class I and class II types were taken from metadata supplied by the sample provider and were not determined by assay-based typing. The paper's findings and limits, for the study overall: The amount of clinical and demographic metadata varied by source and participant and was provided uncurated.

Spanning cysteine to phenylalanine, the CDR3 consists of 14 amino acids. Of all the DNA, just the CDR3 is kept, 42 bases in frame from base 1. V sheds 0 bases and J sheds 3 bases, leaving 11 bases between their ends. CDR1 is given as GTSNPN and CDR2 as SVGIG, both from the germline V gene (reference sequence). The immunoSEQ Assay, a bias-controlled multiplex PCR, was used to amplify TCRbeta CDR3 regions from genomic DNA. The study's processing was this. Within the assay, amplification of reference gene primers was used to estimate how many nucleated cells each sample contained. To quantify the absolute abundance of each unique TCRbeta CDR3 rearrangement, sequence reads were collapsed and filtered. For each sample, productive Simpson clonality was calculated as the square root of Simpson's diversity index across productive rearrangements. TCRdb retrieved this table from immuneACCESS and kept in-frame rearrangements only. Not all clones are present; in checked studies, unresolved V genes account for under half, and no reason is known for the remainder. The DNA gave D and trimming, while V, J and clone size come from that table. The sample table contains just over 350,000 clones; only one count was recorded for roughly 90% of them. Just over 7% of the sample is held by the ten biggest clonotypes.

One collaborating source in Seattle enrolled patients during active infection and followed them longitudinally through the course of disease. Each collaborating institution followed its own protocols to collect whole blood in K2EDTA tubes. For TCRbeta analysis, collaborators shipped samples as frozen whole blood, isolated PBMCs, or DNA extracted from either of those sample types. In regard to this clone: Its target antigen remains unknown. No quality values exist for individual bases; no much larger clone is one base distant.

The receptor was derived from a woman between 55 and 75 years old with COVID-19, enrolled during active disease. What was sequenced was peripheral blood. The V gene is TRBV30 and the J gene is TRBJ1-1; no D gene call is confident. The CDR3 protein is CAWSVLYGDTEAFF. DNA sequence: TGTGCCTGGAGTGTACTGTACGGAGACACTGAAGCTTTCTTT.